The rows below give T cell receptor beta chains drawn from one sample of a study of regulatory T cells in long-lasting Graves disease. TCRdb used MiXCR to reprocess the multiplex PCR reads, holding one entry per CDR3 protein. This table has 600,000 to 650,000 distinct CDR3 sequences, less than 20% appearing once. This sample was shared with a second study, whose subject was T cells in Graves' hyperthyroidism and ophthalmopathy.

The sequences come from peripheral blood mononuclear cells (PBMCs), collected at new diagnosis, from a patient treated with antithyroid drugs. These receptors all come from a woman in her thirties with Graves disease. Both conserved end residues are part of each CDR3. D genes are given only for firm matches. Not all rows give a size; the values are once, few, many and, for expanded clones, a class.

size,J,D,V,CDR3,DNA
-,TRBJ1-2,TRBD1,TRBV5-1,CASAPTATGQGFYGYTF,TGCGCCAGCGCCCCCACAGCTACTGGACAGGGGTTTTATGGCTACACCTTC
many,TRBJ2-7,TRBD1,TRBV27,CASSPRDRVKRTYEQYF,TGTGCCAGCAGTCCCCGGGACAGGGTAAAAAGGACCTACGAGCAGTACTTC
-,TRBJ1-2,TRBD1,TRBV29-1,CSVVRTGARGYTF,TGCAGCGTCGTCAGGACAGGGGCGCGGGGCTACACCTTC
-,TRBJ2-7,-,TRBV29-1,CSVPTGRGNEQYF,TGCAGCGTGCCGACAGGTCGGGGGAACGAGCAGTACTTC
many,TRBJ1-5,-,TRBV20-1,CSAVKSNQPQHF,TGCAGTGCTGTGAAGAGCAATCAGCCCCAGCATTTT
-,TRBJ2-2,TRBD1,TRBV4-1,CASSQTGVKGGELFF,TGCGCCAGCAGCCAAACAGGGGTGAAGGGCGGGGAGCTGTTTTTT
-,TRBJ2-5,-,TRBV5-5,CASSLFPSQETQYF,TGTGCCAGCAGCTTATTCCCCAGCCAAGAGACCCAGTACTTC
many,TRBJ2-5,-,TRBV28,CASSPSSHRVRETQYF,TGTGCCAGCAGCCCATCGTCGCACAGGGTGAGGGAGACCCAGTACTTC
-,TRBJ2-3,TRBD2,TRBV20-1,CSTRRAGPTDTQYF,TGCAGTACTAGACGAGCGGGACCCACAGATACGCAGTATTTT
many,TRBJ2-1,-,TRBV7-2,CASSYGTGPWEQFF,TGTGCCAGCAGCTACGGGACTGGACCATGGGAGCAGTTCTTC
many,TRBJ2-3,TRBD2,TRBV7-2,CASSGTSGSGDTQYF,TGTGCCAGCAGCGGAACTAGCGGGAGTGGGGATACGCAGTATTTT
few,TRBJ1-6,TRBD1,TRBV20-1,CSARSAGGRSNSPLHF,TGCAGTGCTAGAAGCGCAGGGGGGCGATCGAATTCACCCCTCCACTTT
many,TRBJ1-2,TRBD1,TRBV29-1,CSVEAAGGDYGYTF,TGCAGCGTTGAAGCGGCAGGGGGCGACTATGGCTACACCTTC
-,TRBJ2-1,-,TRBV6-1,CASPSKGDFNEQFF,TGTGCCAGCCCGTCCAAAGGGGACTTCAATGAGCAGTTCTTC
many,TRBJ2-5,TRBD2,TRBV11-1,CASSLGPSGRKETQYF,TGTGCCAGCAGCTTAGGTCCTAGCGGGAGGAAAGAGACCCAGTACTTC
few,TRBJ2-5,TRBD2,TRBV4-1,CASSQDPLAGVETQYF,TGCGCCAGCAGCCAAGATCCACTAGCGGGAGTTGAGACCCAGTACTTC
-,TRBJ1-5,-,TRBV6-1,CASLSEAGWGNRPQHF,TGTGCCAGCTTATCCGAGGCAGGCTGGGGCAATCGGCCCCAGCATTTT
few,TRBJ2-5,TRBD1,TRBV6-5,CASSYSASGGETQYF,TGTGCCAGCAGTTACTCAGCGTCAGGGGGAGAGACCCAGTACTTC
many,TRBJ2-7,-,TRBV28,CASRFGTNSYEQYF,TGTGCCAGCAGATTCGGGACAAACTCCTACGAGCAGTACTTC
-,TRBJ2-1,TRBD2,TRBV27,CASSNSGRHNEQFF,TGTGCCAGTAGTAATAGCGGGAGGCACAATGAGCAGTTCTTC
few,TRBJ2-1,-,TRBV11-2,CASSQSPPGYNEQFF,TGTGCCAGCAGCCAATCCCCGCCGGGGTACAATGAGCAGTTCTTC
few,TRBJ2-7,TRBD1,TRBV27,CASRPDRVNEQYF,TGTGCCAGCAGGCCAGACAGGGTAAACGAGCAGTACTTC
many,TRBJ1-4,-,TRBV11-2,CASSLGTNTANEKLFF,TGTGCCAGCAGCTTAGGCACCAACACAGCGAATGAAAAACTGTTTTTT
-,TRBJ1-5,-,TRBV29-1,CSVAQGRNQPQHF,TGCAGCGTGGCCCAGGGGCGCAATCAGCCCCAGCATTTT
many,TRBJ2-3,-,TRBV28,CASSPRAPAGTDTQYF,TGTGCCAGCAGTCCACGGGCACCAGCAGGCACAGATACGCAGTATTTT
-,TRBJ2-7,TRBD2,TRBV24-1,CATSDSAGLAGELNEQYF,TGTGCCACCAGTGACTCGGCCGGACTAGCGGGAGAGTTAAACGAGCAGTACTTC
many,TRBJ1-1,-,TRBV12-3/TRBV12-4,CASKPLAANTEAFF,TGTGCCAGCAAACCCCTGGCGGCGAACACTGAAGCTTTCTTT
once,TRBJ2-7,TRBD1,TRBV12-3/TRBV12-4,CASSLYTGTGGHEQYF,TGTGCCAGCAGCCTGTATACCGGGACAGGGGGCCACGAGCAGTACTTC
-,TRBJ2-1,-,TRBV5-6,CASSLRYHEQFF,TGTGCCAGCAGCCTCCGGTATCATGAGCAGTTCTTC
many,TRBJ2-3,-,TRBV20-1,CSARRPADTQYF,TGCAGTGCACGTCGTCCGGCAGATACGCAGTATTTT
-,TRBJ2-3,-,TRBV6-2/TRBV6-3,CASSYSTSRPDTQYF,TGTGCCAGCAGTTACTCAACTAGCCGGCCAGATACGCAGTATTTT
many,TRBJ1-1,-,TRBV6-1,CASSPLDTLNTEAFF,TGTGCCAGCAGTCCCCTTGACACACTGAACACTGAAGCTTTCTTT
many,TRBJ2-5,-,TRBV7-2,CASSSGISEETQYF,TGTGCCAGCAGCTCCGGGATCTCGGAAGAGACCCAGTACTTC
-,TRBJ2-6,-,TRBV12-3/TRBV12-4,CASSLQASGLPGGANVLTF,TGTGCCAGCAGTTTACAGGCATCGGGTCTGCCCGGCGGGGCCAACGTCCTGACTTTC
-,TRBJ2-5,-,TRBV3-1,CASSPQLREKTQYF,TGTGCCAGCAGCCCCCAGCTTCGGGAAAAGACCCAGTACTTC
many,TRBJ1-3,-,TRBV2,CASSENGLWAGNTIYF,TGTGCCAGCAGTGAAAATGGGCTGTGGGCTGGAAACACCATATATTTT
many,TRBJ2-1,-,TRBV5-8,CASSLGRYIAYNEQFF,TGTGCCAGCAGCTTGGGACGTTACATTGCCTACAATGAGCAGTTCTTC
many,TRBJ2-5,-,TRBV7-2,CASSLASLGGQETQYF,TGTGCCAGCAGCTTAGCGTCCTTAGGAGGCCAAGAGACCCAGTACTTC
few,TRBJ2-1,TRBD2,TRBV20-1,CSASIASGNYNEQFF,TGCAGTGCTAGTATCGCTAGCGGGAACTACAATGAGCAGTTCTTC
many,TRBJ2-7,TRBD2,TRBV11-2,CASSLAGGPGEQYF,TGTGCCAGCAGCTTGGCGGGAGGGCCGGGTGAGCAGTACTTC
-,TRBJ2-1,-,TRBV18,CASSPTFSSYNEQFF,TGTGCCAGCTCGCCGACTTTTAGCTCCTACAATGAGCAGTTCTTC
few,TRBJ2-1,TRBD1,TRBV5-5,CASSLGRGTGPTTNYNEQFF,TGTGCCAGCAGCTTGGGTCGAGGGACAGGGCCGACGACCAACTACAATGAGCAGTTCTTC
-,TRBJ2-2,-,TRBV7-3,CASSLAGGSMELFF,TGTGCCAGCAGCTTAGCCGGGGGAAGTATGGAGCTGTTTTTT
few,TRBJ1-5,-,TRBV19,CASNERDRLNQPQHF,TGTGCCAGTAATGAACGGGACCGACTCAATCAGCCCCAGCATTTT
many,TRBJ2-1,TRBD2,TRBV12-3/TRBV12-4,CASSPGLAGFSYNEQFF,TGTGCCAGCAGTCCCGGGCTAGCGGGATTTTCCTACAATGAGCAGTTCTTC
few,TRBJ2-2,-,TRBV28,CASSTTSPPNTGELFF,TGTGCCAGCAGCACGACTTCTCCCCCCAACACCGGGGAGCTGTTTTTT
few,TRBJ1-6,-,TRBV6-1,CASTGGPLSYNSPLHF,TGTGCCAGCACTGGGGGACCCCTCTCCTATAATTCACCCCTCCACTTT
many,TRBJ1-4,-,TRBV28,CASSLLGRADKLFF,TGTGCCAGCAGTTTACTGGGCCGAGCGGACAAACTGTTTTTT
-,TRBJ2-7,-,TRBV9,CASSVDVGNYEQYF,TGTGCCAGCAGCGTAGACGTAGGGAACTACGAGCAGTACTTC
many,TRBJ1-1,-,TRBV28,CASLRGETEAFF,TGTGCCAGCCTGAGGGGAGAGACTGAAGCTTTCTTT
many,TRBJ1-1,TRBD1,TRBV5-1,CASSSDRVYTEAFF,TGCGCCAGCAGCAGCGACAGGGTTTACACTGAAGCTTTCTTT
many,TRBJ1-2,TRBD1,TRBV6-1,CASTTGGNLHYGYTF,TGTGCCAGTACCACAGGGGGCAACCTTCACTATGGCTACACCTTC
-,TRBJ1-4,-,TRBV2,CANSSSGTATNEKLFF,TGTGCCAACTCCTCCTCGGGAACAGCAACTAATGAAAAACTGTTTTTT
-,TRBJ1-5,-,TRBV19,CASSIPSVQPQHF,TGTGCCAGTAGTATTCCCAGTGTTCAGCCCCAGCATTTT
many,TRBJ2-2,-,TRBV24-1,CATSVEGVSTGELFF,TGTGCCACCAGTGTCGAGGGAGTCAGCACCGGGGAGCTGTTTTTT
-,TRBJ2-7,-,TRBV11-2,CASSLLLSGYEQYF,TGTGCCAGCAGCCTCTTGTTATCCGGGTACGAGCAGTACTTC